The table lists the clone carrying this TCR beta chain with a count of one. Its antigen is as yet unknown. This sample is part of a study of CD8 T cells in acute hepatitis C reinfection. Study-wide findings and caveats: Preferential TRBV04 and TRBV06 usage appeared in all groups and was not explained by the naive pool. A V04-02/J02-02 clonotype was among about a dozen public ones, independent of outcome.

Sequencing was performed with immunoSEQ multiplex PCR; in TCRdb, only in-frame clones are kept and a portion is missing. Of tens of thousands of clones in the sample, 70% to 90% are singletons; the top ten hold about 10%. Time point here: naive CD8 control sorted from an acute-time-point sample. Dead cells were excluded, and live cells stained for CD3, CD8 and CD45RO. Trimming left V 0 bases short and J 4 bases short, with 2 bases between. There are 11 residues in the CDR3. Germline assignment: CDR1 SGHNT and CDR2 YYREEE (reference sequence). The TCR was taken from a woman aged 18-35 years who spontaneously cleared hepatitis C infection. This chain uses TRBV5-4 with TRBJ2-7; D is unresolved. The sample consisted of naive CD8+ T cells from PBMCs. CDR3 nucleotide sequence: TGTGCCAGCAGCTTGGATTACGAGCAGTACTTC. It is translated as CASSLDYEQYF.